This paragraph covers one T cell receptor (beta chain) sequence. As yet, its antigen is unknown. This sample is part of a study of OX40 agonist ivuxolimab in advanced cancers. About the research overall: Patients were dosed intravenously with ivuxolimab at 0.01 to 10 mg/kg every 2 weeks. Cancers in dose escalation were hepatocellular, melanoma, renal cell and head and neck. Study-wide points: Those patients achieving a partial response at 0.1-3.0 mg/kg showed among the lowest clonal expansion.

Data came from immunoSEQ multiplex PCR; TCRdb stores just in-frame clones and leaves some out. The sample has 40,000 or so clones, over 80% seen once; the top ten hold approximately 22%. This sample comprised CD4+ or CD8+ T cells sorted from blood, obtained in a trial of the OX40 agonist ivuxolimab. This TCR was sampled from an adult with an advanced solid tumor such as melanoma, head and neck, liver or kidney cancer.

The CDR3 DNA reads TGTGCCAGCAGTTTCGGGTTGGAGGCAGATACGCAGTATTTT. This sequence encodes CASSFGLEADTQYF. The chain combines TRBV28 with TRBJ2-3; a possible D gene is TRBD2 (5 bases). The V gene's germline CDR1 is MDHEN and CDR2 SYDVKM. V lost 3 bases and J 4 bases, leaving 11 bases between the germline ends. This CDR3 has 14 amino acids.